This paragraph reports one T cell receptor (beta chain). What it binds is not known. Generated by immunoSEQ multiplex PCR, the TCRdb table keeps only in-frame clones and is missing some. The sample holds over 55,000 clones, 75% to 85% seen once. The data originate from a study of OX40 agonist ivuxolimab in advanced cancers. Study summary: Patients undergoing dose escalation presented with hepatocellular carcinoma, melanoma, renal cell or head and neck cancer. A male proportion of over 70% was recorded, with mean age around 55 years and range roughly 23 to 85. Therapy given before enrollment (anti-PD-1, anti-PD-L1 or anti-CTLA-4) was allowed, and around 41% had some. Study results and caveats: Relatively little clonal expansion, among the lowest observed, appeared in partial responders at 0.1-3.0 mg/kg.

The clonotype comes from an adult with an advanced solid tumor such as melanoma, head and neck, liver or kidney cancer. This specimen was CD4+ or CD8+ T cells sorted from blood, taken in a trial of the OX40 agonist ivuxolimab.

CDR3 sequence: CATDRRTSSYEQYF. The CDR3 DNA follows: TGTGCCACCGATCGGCGGACTAGCTCCTACGAGCAGTACTTC. This chain links TRBV28 with TRBJ2-7; 7 nucleotides agree with TRBD2. This CDR3 spans 14 amino acids. The trim removed 10 bases at V and 0 bases at J, leaving 9 bases unmatched. Germline CDR1 reads MDHEN; CDR2 reads SYDVKM.